This T cell receptor (beta chain) was sequenced for a study of blood T cell repertoires in COVID-19. About the study: The United States, Italy and Spain supplied acute and convalescent COVID-19 samples.

Profiled with immunoSEQ multiplex PCR; TCRdb holds only in-frame clones, not every one. The profile shows 37,000 or so clones, over 75% of them singletons. Unmatched junction bases numbered 4, after V lost 4 bases and J lost 6 bases. The CDR3 has 15 residues. CDR1 is MDHEN, CDR2 SYDVKM, per germline. The rearrangement uses TRBV28 and TRBJ2-4; TRBD2 matches at 12 bases. The sequenced sample consisted of peripheral blood. The source is a man between 60 and 70 years old with acute or convalescent COVID-19. CDR3 bases: TGTGCCAGCAGTTCTCTAGCGGGAGGGGGAAACATTCAGTACTTC. Protein product: CASSSLAGGGNIQYF.